This T cell receptor beta chain is from a study of OX40 agonist ivuxolimab in advanced cancers. Study-level results: Clonal expansion among partial responders at 0.1-3.0 mg/kg ranked near the lowest. No antigen was identified for the clonally expanded peripheral T cells.

About this clone: Antigen unknown.

Sequenced by immunoSEQ multiplex PCR; TCRdb stores in-frame clones only, minus some. The profile shows 70,000 to 85,000 clones, around 86% of them singletons. There are 13 residues in the CDR3. Germline V gene sequence: CDR1 SEHNR, CDR2 FQNEAQ (reference sequence). Trimming took off 9 bases at V and 5 bases at J, with 13 bases between the two ends. This sample comprised CD4+ or CD8+ T cells sorted from blood, obtained in a trial of the OX40 agonist ivuxolimab. The TCR originated in an adult with an advanced solid tumor such as melanoma, head and neck, liver or kidney cancer. The V call is TRBV7-9, the J call TRBJ1-4, with no clear D. This CDR3 is CASSWRLNEKLFF. As DNA, the CDR3 is TGTGCCAGTTCTTGGCGCCTGAATGAAAAACTGTTTTTT.